This TCR beta chain stems from a study of a mutant IDH1 vaccine in newly diagnosed glioma. Study-level information: The initiation of vaccination occurred 4-6 weeks after radiotherapy alone, or with temozolomide cycles. Before enrollment, patients got radiotherapy alone, temozolomide alone, or mostly the combination.

This clone was observed a single time. Its matching antigen is unknown. The CDR3 runs to 16 residues. The germline V gene has CDR1 SEHNR and CDR2 FQNEAQ (reference sequence). The ends lost 5 bases at V and 2 bases at J; junction bases unmatched: 9. Time point reported: week 23, last vaccination. Doses comprised 300 ug of mutant IDH1 20-mer peptide each, plus topical imiquimod. Findings of the study overall: Seemingly, top peripheral T cell clonotype changes bore no relation to pseudoprogression.

The table came from immunoSEQ multiplex PCR; TCRdb's copy has only in-frame clones and leaves some out. The sample records tens of thousands of clones, over 75% being singletons. The receptor was derived from a man aged 30 to 45 with glioma. Some clones in this sample may be carry-over from other donors' samples. The sample was PBMCs, taken from a glioma patient whose treatment included an IDH1 peptide vaccine. V usage is TRBV7-9 and J usage is TRBJ2-1; the match to TRBD2 covers 7 bases. The CDR3 DNA reads TGTGCCAGCAGCCCCCCTTTGGGGAGGGCCTACAATGAGCAGTTCTTC. Translated: CASSPPLGRAYNEQFF.